Below, 19 T cell receptor beta chains from the same sample are listed, as sequenced in a study of regulatory T cells in long-lasting Graves disease. Library construction for TCR beta used iRepertoire HTBI primers and Arm-PCR of CDR3 regions. MiXCR, applied by TCRdb to the multiplex PCR reads, yields one record per CDR3 protein. In the table there are just over 600,000 distinct CDR3 sequences, 15% to 20% of which are singletons. Time point noted: newly diagnosed GD, antithyroid drugs for less than 3 months. Making the TCR library involved RNA that had been extracted from PBMCs. The same data also went into a second study, on T cells in Graves' hyperthyroidism and ophthalmopathy.

Sequenced here: peripheral blood mononuclear cells (PBMCs), sampled at new diagnosis, from a patient treated with antithyroid drugs. These receptors originate from a woman aged 30 to 39 with Graves disease.

This clonotype has just a few counts. This chain uses TRBV5-8 with TRBJ1-5; D is unresolved. The CDR3 covers 15 residues. Per germline, CDR1 SGHTS and CDR2 YDEGEE. Trimming took 7 bases from V and 4 from J, leaving 18 bases between them. This chain's CDR3 is CASVGRQNWNQPQHF. CDR3 DNA sequence: TGTGCCAGCGTAGGTCGGCAGAATTGGAATCAGCCCCAGCATTTT.

This clonotype appeared a few times. This chain connects TRBV30 to TRBJ2-7; no firm D call. This CDR3 is built from 12 residues. With 3 bases removed from V and 0 bases from J, the gap between germline ends came to 6 bases. Germline V CDR1 and CDR2: GTSNPN, SVGIG (reference sequence). The CDR3 loop is CAWRGASYEQYF. CDR3 DNA sequence: TGTGCCTGGAGGGGCGCCTCCTACGAGCAGTACTTC.

This clonotype was recorded many times. The CDR3 region has the DNA TGTGCCAGCAGTTTATCAACGATCCCGGGACTAGCGGGAGTCGAGGAGACCCAGTACTTC. Its protein product is CASSLSTIPGLAGVEETQYF. V gene TRBV28 combines with J gene TRBJ2-5, with 14 bases fitting TRBD2. Losses at the gene ends were 1 base for V and 5 bases for J; bases not matched to a gene: 15. Germline loops: CDR1 MDHEN, CDR2 SYDVKM. This CDR3 comprises 20 residues.

This clonotype turned up a few times. V usage is TRBV24-1 and J usage is TRBJ2-1; 8 nucleotides agree with TRBD1. The CDR3 has 15 residues. V dropped 3 bases and J dropped 8; count of bases not matched to a gene: 8. Germline V CDR1 and CDR2: KGHDR, SFDVKD. CDR3 loop: CATSDPRTGSYEQFF. CDR3 nucleotides: TGTGCCACCAGTGATCCGAGGACAGGGTCTTATGAGCAGTTCTTC.

J is TRBJ2-5 and V is TRBV5-4; D may be TRBD1 or TRBD2 (5 bases each). Germline CDR1 SGHNT, CDR2 YYREEE (reference sequence). This CDR3 has 16 residues. The V and J ends lost 4 bases and 1 base respectively, with 17 bases between them. CDR3 nucleotide sequence: TGTGCCAGCAGCCAAAGACAGACTACCACCCAAGAGACCCAGTACTTC. Translating it yields CASSQRQTTTQETQYF. The full variable domain, its missing parts supplied by reference TRBV5-4 and TRBJ2-5, is ETGVTQSPTHLIKTRGQQVTLRCSSQSGHNTVSWYQQALGQGPQFIFQYYREEENGRGNFPPRFSGLQFPNYSSELNVNALELDDSALYLCASSQRQTTTQETQYFGPGTRLLVL.

The J gene is TRBJ2-7, the V gene TRBV2; D ambiguous. Germline-derived CDR1 and CDR2 are SNHLY and FYNNEI. The CDR3 length is 14 residues. The V end lost 6 bases, the J end lost 5 bases, and 17 bases lay between the germline ends. In DNA, the CDR3 is TGTGCCAGCAGGAGTGAGACACTTCGGGACGAGCAGTACTTC. This sequence encodes CASRSETLRDEQYF.

This clonotype occurred once. A much larger clone differs by one base, so this may be a read error. Lacking the conserved final phenylalanine or tryptophan, this CDR3 likely reflects a read error. This chain links TRBV18 with TRBJ1-1; D not resolved. The V and J ends lost 3 bases and 0 bases respectively, with 11 bases between them. Germline CDR1 KGHSH, CDR2 LQKENI. This CDR3 has 15 amino acids. CDR3 loop: CASSPPSALNTEAFS. In DNA form, the CDR3 reads TGTGCCAGCTCACCCCCGTCAGCTTTGAACACTGAAGCTTTCTCT.

This clonotype was detected only a few times. A clone one base away is much larger, so this may be a read error. CDR3 region: CASSLLDDTQHF. The DNA of the CDR3 is TGTGCCAGCAGCTTATTGGACGATACGCAGCATTTT. The chain uses TRBV5-4 and TRBJ2-3, with unresolved D. The DNA end lines up better with TRBJ1-5; the J call may be wrong. This CDR3 is 12 amino acids long. The germline V gene has CDR1 SGHNT and CDR2 YYREEE (reference sequence).

The CDR3 DNA is TGCGCCAGCAGCCAAGGAGCCCAACTGATAGCTAACTATGGCTACACCTTC. The encoded protein is CASSQGAQLIANYGYTF. This chain uses TRBV4-1 with TRBJ1-2; D is unresolved. This CDR3 spans 17 amino acids. Between the trimmed V and J ends, which lost 1 base and 0 bases, there was a span of 15 bases. Germline CDR1 MGHRA, CDR2 YSYEKL.

This clonotype showed up just a few times. The genes are TRBV28 and TRBJ1-2; a possible D gene is TRBD1 (5 bases). From germline, CDR1 is MDHEN and CDR2 SYDVKM. V was cut by 6 bases and J by 3 bases, with 17 bases left in between. The CDR3 runs to 15 residues. The CDR3: CASSWGGERHYGYTF. CDR3 in DNA: TGTGCCAGCAGCTGGGGGGGGGAACGGCACTATGGCTACACCTTC.

The J gene is TRBJ2-3, the V gene TRBV6-1; 9 bases agree with TRBD1. Germline values: CDR1 MNHNS, CDR2 SASEGT. This CDR3 comprises 14 residues. V lost 8 bases, J lost 6 bases, and 9 bases stayed unmatched. This chain's CDR3 is CASSQNTGGDTQYF. CDR3 coding DNA: TGTGCCAGCTCACAGAACACAGGGGGCGATACGCAGTATTTT.

In the case of this clonotype: An end of the junction does not agree with germline; a read error may underlie this. J is TRBJ1-4 and V is TRBV28, with 10 bases matching TRBD1. Per germline, CDR1 MDHEN and CDR2 SYDVKM. CDR3 length equals 15 residues. The CDR3: CAGSPPGQGFPKLFF. In DNA form, the CDR3 reads TGTGCCGGCAGTCCGCCGGGACAGGGGTTCCCAAAACTGTTTTTT.

The chain uses TRBV18 and TRBJ2-7; TRBD2 agrees at 7 bases. The V segment lost 3 bases and the J segment 4 bases; nucleotides outside the gene matches: 9. Germline CDR1 is KGHSH and CDR2 is LQKENI. The CDR3 extends over 15 amino acids. CDR3 amino acids: CASSPAAGTKYEQYF. For the CDR3, the DNA is TGTGCCAGCTCACCCGCTGCCGGGACTAAGTACGAGCAGTACTTC.

This clonotype was counted a single time. V usage is TRBV9 and J usage is TRBJ2-3; D perhaps matches TRBD2 (6 bases). The CDR3 is 17 residues long. V was pared by 4 bases and J by 1 base, with 19 bases between. The germline CDR1 and CDR2 sequences are SGDLS and YYNGEE. The CDR3 here is CASSPRRAGGRTDTQYF. CDR3 in DNA: TGTGCCAGCAGCCCTCGGAGGGCGGGTGGCCGCACAGATACGCAGTATTTT.

This clonotype was detected a few times. A read error is possible here, since a much larger clone lies one base away. It is likely a read error, because the conserved phenylalanine at the end of the CDR3 is missing. The chain couples TRBV11-2 to TRBJ2-7, with TRBD2 as a possible D gene (7 bases). V shed 1 base and J shed 5 bases, with 15 bases lying between them. CDR3 size: 15 residues. Germline CDR1 is SGHAT and CDR2 is FQNNGV. The chain's CDR3 is CASSLGGGRTNEQYL. The CDR3 region has the DNA TGTGCCAGCAGCTTAGGGGGGGGGCGAACTAACGAGCAGTACCTC.

This clonotype was seen at least ten times. For the CDR3, the DNA is TGCAGTGCTTTCAGGGGGACAGACCTTACGGGCAATCAGCCCCAGCATTTT. Translating gives CSAFRGTDLTGNQPQHF. This chain connects TRBV20-1 to TRBJ1-5, with TRBD1 matching 7 bases. The CDR3 consists of 17 residues. In germline, CDR1 is DFQATT, CDR2 SNEGSKA (reference sequence). J gave up 2 bases and V 5 bases, and 15 bases lay outside the gene matches.

For this clonotype: This may come from a read error, since a much larger clone is one base off. V and J are TRBV7-9 and TRBJ2-3; perhaps D is TRBD1 or TRBD2 (5 bases each). CDR1 and CDR2 (germline): SEHNR, FQNEAQ (reference sequence). The CDR3 contains 15 residues. Trimming shortened V by 1 base and J by 0 bases, and 8 bases separated the two germline ends. CDR3 amino acids: CASSLDRTSTDTQYF. The CDR3 nucleotides are TGTGCCAGCAGCTTAGACAGGACTAGCACAGATACGCAGTATTTT.

This clonotype has more than one count but fewer than ten. The chain recombines TRBV29-1 with TRBJ2-1; no firm D call. This CDR3 has 11 residues. Germline-derived CDR1 and CDR2 are SQVTM and ANQGSEA. Trimming took 3 bases from V and 5 from J, leaving 5 bases between them. CDR3 sequence reads: CSVEQNNEQFF. The CDR3 DNA follows: TGCAGCGTTGAGCAGAACAATGAGCAGTTCTTC.

The CDR3 is CATSGTSGYEQFF. DNA for the CDR3: TGTGCCACCAGTGGGACTAGCGGCTATGAGCAGTTCTTC. J is TRBJ2-1 and V is TRBV24-1, with 10 bases aligning to TRBD2. The V gene's germline CDR1 is KGHDR and CDR2 SFDVKD. V shed 5 bases, J shed 8 bases, and the junction held 2 bases outside the gene matches. The CDR3 has 13 amino acids.